The sequence of this T cell receptor (beta chain) was determined in a study of shared clonotypes between healthy human individuals. Study results and limitations: Unshared clonotypes carried lower generation probabilities than those common to all four donors.

As concerns this clone: Its specificity is unknown.

Per germline, CDR1 SQVTM and CDR2 ANQGSEA. The length of the CDR3 is 14 residues. Germline trimming cut 7 bases from V and 6 bases from J; bases unmatched to any gene: 13. Method: immunoSEQ multiplex PCR; TCRdb's copy keeps in-frame clones and lacks some. The sample contains about 1.1 million clones, around 82% of which appear only once. Sequencing was performed on memory CD4+ T cells from PBMCs. Subset denoted: CD45RA-negative fraction. The receptor comes from a man in his late teens or twenties in good health. Some clones in this sample may be carry-over from other donors' samples. J is TRBJ2-7 and V is TRBV29-1; 9 nucleotides match TRBD1. The CDR3 nucleotides read TGCAGCGGTGGGCCGGGACAGGGTTTGGGCGAGCAGTACTTC. Residues: CSGGPGQGLGEQYF.